These T cell receptor beta chains were read from a single sample in a study of CD8 T cells in Susac syndrome. From the immunoSEQ multiplex PCR reads, TCRdb called clonotypes with MiXCR, one entry per CDR3 protein. The table records 140,000 to 150,000 distinct CDR3 sequences, around 95% of them present only once. Sample: CD4+ T cells from PBMCs. The receptor set was obtained from a human donor with Susac syndrome. CDR3s include the opening cysteine and the closing phenylalanine or tryptophan. A D gene is named only where the DNA matches it firmly. The size entry is marked missing in some rows and otherwise reads once, few, many or a size class.

j_gene	d_gene	v_gene	abundance	CDR3nt	CDR3aa
TRBJ2-1	-	TRBV28	-	TGTGCCAGCAGATCCGCTAGCAGCTCCTACAATGAGCAGTTCTTC	CASRSASSSYNEQFF
TRBJ2-3	-	TRBV28	-	TGTGCCAGCAGGGGACCACATGAGACAGATACGCAGTATTTT	CASRGPHETDTQYF
TRBJ2-4	-	TRBV15	-	TGTGCCACCAGCAGAGAGAGGCATCGGGAAAACATTCAGTACTTC	CATSRERHRENIQYF
TRBJ2-2	-	TRBV29-1	-	TGCAGCGTGGTACAAGCTGCGGGGTTCGCGAACACCGGGGAGCTGTTTTTT	CSVVQAAGFANTGELFF
TRBJ2-5	-	TRBV9	-	TGTGCCAGCAGCGTATCTCAGGGGACAGAGACCCAGTACTTC	CASSVSQGTETQYF
TRBJ1-3	-	TRBV7-9	once	TGTGCCAGCAGCTGGGACGTGCCGGGAAACACCATATATTTT	CASSWDVPGNTIYF
TRBJ2-6	TRBD1	TRBV4-1	-	TGCGCCAGCAGCCAATTCGGGACAGGGGGCTCTGGGGCCAACGTCCTGACTTTC	CASSQFGTGGSGANVLTF
TRBJ2-7	-	TRBV12-3/TRBV12-4	-	TGTGCCAGCAGCACCGGATATCACTACGAGCAGTACTTC	CASSTGYHYEQYF
TRBJ1-2	-	TRBV28	-	TGTGCCAGCAGTTTATCGGGGGGGAACTATGGCTACACCTTC	CASSLSGGNYGYTF
TRBJ2-7	-	TRBV7-8	-	TGTGCCAGCAGCTTAGAGGGCAGGGGCTACGAGCAGTACTTC	CASSLEGRGYEQYF
TRBJ1-2	TRBD1	TRBV28	-	TGTGCCAGCAGTCTACCCGGGACAGGAGGCTACACCTTC	CASSLPGTGGYTF
TRBJ1-4	-	TRBV11-2	-	TGTGCCAGCAGCTCAATTCGGGGGGCTGAAAAACTGTTTTTT	CASSSIRGAEKLFF
TRBJ1-1	-	TRBV20-1	-	TGCAGTGAAGAAGTCGGAAATGAAGCTTTCTTT	CSEEVGNEAFF
TRBJ2-7	-	TRBV28	-	TGTGCCAGCAGTGTACAGGGCTACGAGCAGTACTTC	CASSVQGYEQYF
TRBJ2-3	TRBD1	TRBV3-1	-	TGTGCCAGCAGCCAAAGACAGGGGACAGATACGCAGTATTTT	CASSQRQGTDTQYF
TRBJ1-2	-	TRBV6-1	-	TGTGCCAGCGGGGGCCGGCCTAACTATGGCTACACCTTC	CASGGRPNYGYTF
TRBJ2-1	TRBD1	TRBV5-1	once	TGCGCCAGCAGACCCGGGACAGCCAACAATGAGCAGTTCTTC	CASRPGTANNEQFF
TRBJ2-7	TRBD1	TRBV6-5	-	TGTGCCAGCAGTTACTCCCAGACAGGGATGAACGAGCAGTACTTC	CASSYSQTGMNEQYF
TRBJ1-2	TRBD1	TRBV7-6	-	TGTGCCAGCAGCTCCGGGGGGACAGAAAGTGGCTATGGCTACACCTTC	CASSSGGTESGYGYTF
TRBJ1-1	-	TRBV5-1	-	TGCGCCAGCAGCGTCGACAGGCTGGCTGAAGCTTTCTTT	CASSVDRLAEAFF
TRBJ2-1	-	TRBV9	few	TGTGCCAGCAGCCCATACTTGAATGAGCAGTTCTTC	CASSPYLNEQFF
TRBJ2-1	-	TRBV6-5	-	TGTGCCAGCAGTTACGGGAGTCTCAGCTCCTACAATGAGCAGTTCTTC	CASSYGSLSSYNEQFF
TRBJ1-2	-	TRBV28	-	TGTGCCAGCAGGTCGGGGGTTGGCTATGGCTACACCTTC	CASRSGVGYGYTF